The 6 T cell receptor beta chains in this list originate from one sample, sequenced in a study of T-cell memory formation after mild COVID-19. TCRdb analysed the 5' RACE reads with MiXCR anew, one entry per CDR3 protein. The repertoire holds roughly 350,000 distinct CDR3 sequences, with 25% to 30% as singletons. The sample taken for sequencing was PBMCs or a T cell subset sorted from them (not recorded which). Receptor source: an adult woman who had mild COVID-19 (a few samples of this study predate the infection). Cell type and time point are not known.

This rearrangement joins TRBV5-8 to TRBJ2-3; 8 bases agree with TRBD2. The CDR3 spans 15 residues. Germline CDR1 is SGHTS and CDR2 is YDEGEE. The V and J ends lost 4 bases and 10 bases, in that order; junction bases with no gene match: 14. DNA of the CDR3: TGTGCCAGCAGCCAAAAGCGGGGGCCCTCCCCATCGCAGTATTTT. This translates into CASSQKRGPSPSQYF. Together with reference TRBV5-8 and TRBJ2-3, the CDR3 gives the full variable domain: EAGVTQSPTHLIKTRGQQATLRCSPISGHTSVYWYQQALGLGLQFLLWYDEGEERNRGNFPPRFSGRQFPNYSSELNVNALELEDSALYLCASSQKRGPSPSQYFGPGTRLTVL.

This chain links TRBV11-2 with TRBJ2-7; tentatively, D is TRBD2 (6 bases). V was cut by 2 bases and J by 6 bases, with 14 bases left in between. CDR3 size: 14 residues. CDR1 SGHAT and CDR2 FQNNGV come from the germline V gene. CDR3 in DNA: TGTGCCAGCAGCTTAATTTCTGTGGGGGGCGAGCAGTACTTC. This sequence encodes CASSLISVGGEQYF.

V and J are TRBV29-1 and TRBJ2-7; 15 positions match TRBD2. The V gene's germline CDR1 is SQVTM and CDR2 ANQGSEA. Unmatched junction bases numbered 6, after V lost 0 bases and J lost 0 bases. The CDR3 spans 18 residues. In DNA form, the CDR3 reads TGCAGCGTTGAAGAACGGGGACTAGCGGGAGGTAACTCCTACGAGCAGTACTTC. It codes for CSVEERGLAGGNSYEQYF.

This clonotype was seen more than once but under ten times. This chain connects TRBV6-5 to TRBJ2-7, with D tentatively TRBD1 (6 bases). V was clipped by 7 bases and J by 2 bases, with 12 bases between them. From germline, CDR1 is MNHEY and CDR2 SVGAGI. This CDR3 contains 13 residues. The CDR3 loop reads CASTGEVPYEQYF. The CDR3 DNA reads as TGTGCCAGCACAGGGGAAGTCCCCTACGAGCAGTACTTC.

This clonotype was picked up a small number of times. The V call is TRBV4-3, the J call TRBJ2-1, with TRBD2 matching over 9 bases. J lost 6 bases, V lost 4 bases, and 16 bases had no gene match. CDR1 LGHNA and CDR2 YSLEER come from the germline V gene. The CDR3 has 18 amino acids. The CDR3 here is CASSPRGGRAPEGNEQFF. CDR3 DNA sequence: TGCGCCAGCAGCCCACGGGGCGGGAGGGCCCCAGAGGGCAATGAGCAGTTCTTC.

The CDR3 nucleotides are TGCGCCAGCAGCCAATCTTGGGCCCCAGGGTGGGAAGGCACAGATACGCAGTATTTT. Translating it yields CASSQSWAPGWEGTDTQYF. The chain uses TRBV4-1 and TRBJ2-3; TRBD1 is a possible D gene (5 bases). Trimming cost V 2 bases and J 1 base, with 22 bases left between them. CDR1 and CDR2 from the germline V gene are MGHRA and YSYEKL. The CDR3 has 19 amino acids.